The 20 T cell receptor beta chains listed next were all sequenced from one sample in a study of beta chain features in type 1 diabetes. Findings and caveats of the study: Moderate yet significant TCRB CDR3 shortening was seen in Type 1 diabetes patients in all four CD4+ subsets.

These TCRs are of unknown antigen specificity. The study reverse transcribed the entire isolated RNA, so it sequenced expressed TCRB transcripts. The table came from immunoSEQ multiplex PCR; TCRdb's copy has only in-frame clones and leaves some out. The sample includes a few hundred thousand clones, roughly 21% of them seen just once. The sample taken for sequencing was naive CD4+ T cells from blood. The receptors come from a woman in her thirties or forties with type 1 diabetes.

The chain carries TRBV7-2 and TRBJ2-5, with a weak D call TRBD2 (6 bases). This CDR3 is 15 amino acids long. Per the germline V gene, CDR1 is SGHTA and CDR2 is FQGNSA. Trimming removed 1 base from V and 2 bases from J, with 11 bases in between. This CDR3 reads CASSLEASAQETQYF. CDR3 DNA: TGTGCCAGCAGCTTAGAAGCTAGCGCGCAAGAGACCCAGTACTTC.

The rearrangement links TRBV10-3 to TRBJ2-7; TRBD1 aligns across 7 bases. Unmatched junction bases numbered 8, after V lost 10 bases and J lost 5 bases. This CDR3 has 12 amino acids. From germline, CDR1 is ENHRY and CDR2 SYGVKD. CDR3 in amino acids: CATGTVRDEQYF. CDR3 coding DNA: TGTGCCACCGGGACAGTACGGGACGAGCAGTACTTC.

The V gene is TRBV30, the J gene TRBJ1-1; D unclear. CDR3 size: 12 residues. Trimming stripped 5 bases from V and 2 bases from J, with 9 bases between. Germline CDR1 and CDR2: GTSNPN and SVGIG (reference sequence). The CDR3, as DNA: TGTGCCTGGGGCTTTCTCAACACTGAAGCTTTCTTT. This sequence encodes CAWGFLNTEAFF.

This sequence joins TRBV25-1 and TRBJ1-5; 8 positions match TRBD1. This CDR3 is 17 amino acids long. Trimming took 4 bases from V and 1 from J; bases not matched to a gene: 9. The V gene's germline CDR1 is MGHDK and CDR2 SYGVNS. The CDR3 spells CASSASTGAISNQPQHF. The CDR3 nucleotides are TGTGCCAGCAGTGCATCGACAGGGGCCATCAGCAATCAGCCCCAGCATTTT.

The chain links TRBV5-1 to TRBJ1-2, with 7 bases matching TRBD1. Germline V lookup: CDR1 SGHRS, CDR2 YFSETQ. This CDR3 is 14 amino acids long. Unmatched junction bases numbered 5, after V lost 4 bases and J lost 2 bases. In DNA form, the CDR3 reads TGCGCCAGCAGCGCGGGACAGCCCAACTATGGCTACACCTTC. This sequence encodes CASSAGQPNYGYTF.

The chain recombines TRBV15 with TRBJ2-7; D uncertain. Germline CDR1 is LNHNV and CDR2 is YYDKDF (reference sequence). Deletions cut 5 bases from V and 5 bases from J, with 10 bases between. This CDR3 is 12 amino acids long. The CDR3 DNA is TGTGCCACCAGCGCCGCGGAAGACGAGCAGTACTTC. Translating gives CATSAAEDEQYF.

In its sample, this clone was seen a few times. The rearrangement links TRBV29-1 to TRBJ2-1; no reliable D call. Germline-derived CDR1 and CDR2 are SQVTM and ANQGSEA. The CDR3 loop spans 11 amino acids. Trimming left V 3 bases short and J 10 bases short, with 10 bases between. The CDR3 region is CSVDLGAEQFF. The CDR3 coding sequence is TGCAGCGTTGATTTAGGAGCGGAGCAGTTCTTC.

V is TRBV6-6 and J is TRBJ2-1; 8 bases line up with TRBD2. The CDR3 has 13 residues. Germline V CDR1 and CDR2: MNHNY, SVGAGI (reference sequence). V shed 7 bases, J shed 7 bases, and the junction held 6 bases outside the gene matches. In nucleotides, the CDR3 is TGTGCCAGCATGGGACTAGTTCGGAATGAGCAGTTCTTC. It translates to CASMGLVRNEQFF.

This clone was detected a few times. This chain joins TRBV27 and TRBJ1-1; 7 bases are shared with TRBD1. CDR1 and CDR2 (germline): MNHEY, SMNVEV (reference sequence). CDR3 size: 14 residues. V shed 4 bases and J 0 bases; nucleotides not matched to a gene: 2. In DNA, the CDR3 is TGTGCCAGCAGTTGGGACAGCTTGAACACTGAAGCTTTCTTT. Its protein is CASSWDSLNTEAFF.

The chain combines TRBV4-1 with TRBJ1-1; the D gene is possibly TRBD1 (6 bases). Germline assignment: CDR1 MGHRA and CDR2 YSYEKL. The CDR3 consists of 15 residues. V was clipped by 4 bases and J by 4 bases, with 16 bases between them. DNA for the CDR3: TGCGCCAGCAGCCTTTTCCGGGACATCGGCACTGAAGCTTTCTTT. Translated: CASSLFRDIGTEAFF.

This chain connects TRBV28 to TRBJ1-2; D uncertain. Germline loops: CDR1 MDHEN, CDR2 SYDVKM. This CDR3 is built from 13 residues. The V end was cut by 8 bases, the J end by 3 bases, with 13 bases between. The CDR3 is CASALDGDYGYTF. The CDR3 bases are TGTGCCAGCGCCCTGGACGGGGACTATGGCTACACCTTC.

The rearrangement uses TRBV29-1 and TRBJ2-1; 7 bases fit TRBD1. In germline, CDR1 is SQVTM, CDR2 ANQGSEA. The J segment lost 8 bases and the V segment lost 4 bases, leaving 14 bases of the junction unmatched. There are 15 residues in the CDR3. Here the CDR3 DNA reads TGCAGCGTTGCCACACAGATGACAGGGCGCGATGAGCAGTTCTTC. Translated: CSVATQMTGRDEQFF.

This chain joins TRBV29-1 and TRBJ2-1; 11 nucleotides line up with TRBD1. Germline CDR1 SQVTM, CDR2 ANQGSEA. The CDR3 has 15 residues. Trimming cost V 3 bases and J 7 bases; bases outside gene matches: 8. The CDR3 coding sequence is TGCAGCGTTGAGGACCCCGGGACAGGGGGAAATGAGCAGTTCTTC. Its protein product is CSVEDPGTGGNEQFF.

The CDR3 bases are TGTGCCAGCAGCGACCGGCCCGGGACTAGCCTCACAGATACGCAGTATTTT. Amino acid sequence: CASSDRPGTSLTDTQYF. The chain combines TRBV7-9 with TRBJ2-3, with TRBD2 matching 9 bases. In germline, CDR1 is SEHNR, CDR2 FQNEAQ (reference sequence). This CDR3 has 17 residues. With V trimmed by 5 bases and J by 2 bases, 11 bases remained unmatched.

This clone was found a few times. The genes are TRBV19 and TRBJ2-7; D is ambiguous. Trimming removed 3 bases at V and 1 base at J, with 13 bases between. The CDR3 is 15 residues long. Germline values: CDR1 LNHDA, CDR2 SQIVND (reference sequence). The CDR3 sequence: CASSIASGPSYEQYF. Written as DNA, the CDR3 is TGTGCCAGTAGTATCGCCTCCGGTCCGTCCTACGAGCAGTACTTC.

V usage is TRBV18 and J usage is TRBJ1-5, with no clear D. CDR1 is KGHSH and CDR2 is LQKENI in the germline V gene. CDR3 length: 18 residues. Trimming pared 2 bases from V and 0 bases from J, leaving 17 bases between. The CDR3 here is CASSPGNRAEGSNQPQHF. CDR3 DNA sequence: TGTGCCAGCTCACCAGGCAACCGGGCCGAGGGTAGCAATCAGCCCCAGCATTTT.

The gene calls are TRBV5-1 and TRBJ2-7; TRBD2 might be the D (5 bases). The V end was cut by 2 bases, the J end by 0 bases, with 9 bases between. The germline V gene has CDR1 SGHRS and CDR2 YFSETQ. The CDR3 runs to 14 residues. CDR3 loop: CASSFWTASYEQYF. CDR3 sequence (DNA): TGCGCCAGCAGCTTTTGGACTGCCTCCTACGAGCAGTACTTC.

In its sample, this clone was seen a few times. This same CDR3 is encoded by further DNA sequences in the sample. The chain employs TRBV18 and TRBJ2-5, with a possible D match to TRBD1 (5 bases). The V gene's germline CDR1 is KGHSH and CDR2 LQKENI. V was pared by 2 bases and J by 4 bases, with 8 bases between. The CDR3 spans 13 residues. CDR3 sequence reads: CASSPGQGETQYF. The CDR3 bases are TGTGCCAGCTCACCAGGTCAGGGAGAGACCCAGTACTTC.

V is TRBV27 and J is TRBJ2-7, with 7 bases that match TRBD1. Trimming removed 3 bases from V and 4 bases from J; junction bases left unmatched: 9. The CDR3 consists of 15 residues. Germline CDR1 reads MNHEY; CDR2 reads SMNVEV (reference sequence). The CDR3 reads CASSFSQGRGYEQYF. CDR3 bases: TGTGCCAGCAGTTTTTCACAGGGGCGCGGATACGAGCAGTACTTC.

V gene TRBV7-9 combines with J gene TRBJ1-2, with D unresolved. Trimming pared 1 base from V and 8 bases from J, leaving 14 bases between. CDR3 length: 14 amino acids. Germline loops: CDR1 SEHNR, CDR2 FQNEAQ (reference sequence). CDR3 region: CASSLDLGVRGYTF. The CDR3 coding sequence is TGTGCCAGCAGCTTAGACTTGGGAGTGCGGGGCTACACCTTC.